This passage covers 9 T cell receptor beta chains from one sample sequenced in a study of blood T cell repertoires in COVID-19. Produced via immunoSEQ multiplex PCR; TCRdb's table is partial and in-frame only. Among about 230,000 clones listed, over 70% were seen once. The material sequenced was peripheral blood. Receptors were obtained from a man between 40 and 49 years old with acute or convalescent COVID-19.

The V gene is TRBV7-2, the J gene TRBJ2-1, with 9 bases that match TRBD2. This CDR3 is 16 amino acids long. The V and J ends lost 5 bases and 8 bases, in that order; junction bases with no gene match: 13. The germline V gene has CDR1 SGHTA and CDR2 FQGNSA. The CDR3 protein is CASSPPGVAGAHEQFF. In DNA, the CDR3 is TGTGCCAGCAGCCCTCCCGGGGTAGCGGGAGCCCATGAGCAGTTCTTC.

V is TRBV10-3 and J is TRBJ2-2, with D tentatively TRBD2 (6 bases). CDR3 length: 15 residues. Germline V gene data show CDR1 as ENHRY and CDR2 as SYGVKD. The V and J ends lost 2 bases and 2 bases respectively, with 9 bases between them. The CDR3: CAISEPGLNTGELFF. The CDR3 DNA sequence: TGTGCCATCAGTGAGCCGGGACTTAACACCGGGGAGCTGTTTTTT.

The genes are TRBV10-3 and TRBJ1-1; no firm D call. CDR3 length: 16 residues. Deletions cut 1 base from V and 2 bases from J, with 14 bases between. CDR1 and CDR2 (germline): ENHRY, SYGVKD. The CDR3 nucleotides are TGTGCCATCAGTGAGTTGAATATCGCCGGTAACACTGAAGCTTTCTTT. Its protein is CAISELNIAGNTEAFF.

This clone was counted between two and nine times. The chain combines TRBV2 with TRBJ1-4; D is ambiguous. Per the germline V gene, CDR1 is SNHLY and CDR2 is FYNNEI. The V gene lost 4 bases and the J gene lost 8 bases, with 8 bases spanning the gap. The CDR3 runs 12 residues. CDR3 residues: CASSGGREKLFF. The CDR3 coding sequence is TGTGCCAGCAGTGGCGGGAGGGAAAAACTGTTTTTT.

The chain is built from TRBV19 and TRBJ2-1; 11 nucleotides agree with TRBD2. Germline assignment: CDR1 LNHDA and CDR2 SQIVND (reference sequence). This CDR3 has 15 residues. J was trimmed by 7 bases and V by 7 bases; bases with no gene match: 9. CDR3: CASTPLAGEFNEQFF. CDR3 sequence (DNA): TGTGCCAGTACCCCACTAGCGGGAGAATTTAATGAGCAGTTCTTC.

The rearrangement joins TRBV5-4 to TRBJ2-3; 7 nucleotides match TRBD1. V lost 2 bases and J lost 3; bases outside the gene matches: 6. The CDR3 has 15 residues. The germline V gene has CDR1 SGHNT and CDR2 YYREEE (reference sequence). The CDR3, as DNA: TGTGCCAGCAGCTTTTATCAGGGGGTGACAGATACGCAGTATTTT. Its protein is CASSFYQGVTDTQYF. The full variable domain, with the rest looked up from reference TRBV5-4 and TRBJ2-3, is ETGVTQSPTHLIKTRGQQVTLRCSSQSGHNTVSWYQQALGQGPQFIFQYYREEENGRGNFPPRFSGLQFPNYSSELNVNALELDDSALYLCASSFYQGVTDTQYFGPGTRLTVL.

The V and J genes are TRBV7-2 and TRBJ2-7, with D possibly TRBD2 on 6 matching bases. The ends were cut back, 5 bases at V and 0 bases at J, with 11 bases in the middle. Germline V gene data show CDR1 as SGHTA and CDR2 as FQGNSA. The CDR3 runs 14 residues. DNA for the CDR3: TGTGCCAGCAGCCCTCGGGGGAGCTCCTACGAGCAGTACTTC. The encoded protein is CASSPRGSSYEQYF. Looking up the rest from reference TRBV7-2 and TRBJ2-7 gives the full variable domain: GAGVSQSPSNKVTEKGKDVELRCDPISGHTALYWYRQSLGQGLEFLIYFQGNSAPDKSGLPSDRFSAERTGGSVSTLTIQRTQQEDSAVYLCASSPRGSSYEQYFGPGTRLTVT.

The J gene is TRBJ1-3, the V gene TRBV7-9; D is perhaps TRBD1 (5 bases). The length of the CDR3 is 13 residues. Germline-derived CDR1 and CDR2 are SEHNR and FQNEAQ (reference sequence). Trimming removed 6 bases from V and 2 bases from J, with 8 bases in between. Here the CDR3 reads CASRRDAGNTIYF. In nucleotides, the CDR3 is TGTGCCAGCAGGCGGGACGCTGGAAACACCATATATTTT.

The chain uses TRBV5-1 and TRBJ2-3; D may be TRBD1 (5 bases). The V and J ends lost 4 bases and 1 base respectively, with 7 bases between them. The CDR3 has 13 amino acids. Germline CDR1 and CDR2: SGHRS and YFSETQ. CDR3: CASSEQGTDTQYF. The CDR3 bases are TGCGCCAGCAGCGAACAGGGCACAGATACGCAGTATTTT.